The clone carrying this T cell receptor beta chain was detected a few times. This record comes from a study of T cells in Graves' hyperthyroidism and ophthalmopathy. J was trimmed by 3 bases and V by 8 bases; bases with no gene match: 10. Germline CDR1 is KGHSH and CDR2 is LQKENI. CDR3 length equals 14 residues. The investigators amplified TCR beta CDR3 regions from RNA transcripts. HTBI primers drove first-round RT-PCR of the TCR CDR3. Via MiXCR, TCRdb re-called the multiplex PCR reads, giving one row per CDR3 protein. The table shows fewer than 250,000 distinct CDR3 sequences, with roughly 17% occurring only once.

The sample consisted of blood. This receptor was obtained from a man in his fifties with Graves' hyperthyroidism. This chain links TRBV18 with TRBJ2-7; 7 bases are shared with TRBD1. CDR3 residues: CASSETGNSYEQYF. The CDR3 DNA follows: TGTGCCAGCAGTGAGACAGGGAATAGCTACGAGCAGTACTTC.